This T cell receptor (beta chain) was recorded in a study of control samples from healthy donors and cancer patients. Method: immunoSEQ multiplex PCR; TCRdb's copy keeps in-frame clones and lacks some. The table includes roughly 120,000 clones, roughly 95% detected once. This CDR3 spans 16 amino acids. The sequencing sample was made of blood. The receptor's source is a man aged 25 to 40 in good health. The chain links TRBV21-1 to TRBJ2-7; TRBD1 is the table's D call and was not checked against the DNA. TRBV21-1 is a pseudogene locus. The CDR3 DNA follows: TGTGCCAGCAGCAAAGCGCGGACACGTGGCTCCTACGAGCAGTACTTC. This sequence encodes CASSKARTRGSYEQYF.